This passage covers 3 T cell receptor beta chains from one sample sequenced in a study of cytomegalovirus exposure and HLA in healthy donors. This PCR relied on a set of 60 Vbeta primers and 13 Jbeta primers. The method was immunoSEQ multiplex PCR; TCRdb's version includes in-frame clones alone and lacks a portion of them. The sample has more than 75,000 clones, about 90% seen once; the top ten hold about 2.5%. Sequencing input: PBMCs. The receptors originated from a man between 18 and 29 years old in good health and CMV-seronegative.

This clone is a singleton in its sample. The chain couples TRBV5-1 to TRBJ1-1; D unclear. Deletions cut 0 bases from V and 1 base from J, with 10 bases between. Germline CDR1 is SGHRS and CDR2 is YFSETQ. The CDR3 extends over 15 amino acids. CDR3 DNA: TGCGCCAGCAGCTTGGATGGCACCAGGAACACTGAAGCTTTCTTT. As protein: CASSLDGTRNTEAFF.

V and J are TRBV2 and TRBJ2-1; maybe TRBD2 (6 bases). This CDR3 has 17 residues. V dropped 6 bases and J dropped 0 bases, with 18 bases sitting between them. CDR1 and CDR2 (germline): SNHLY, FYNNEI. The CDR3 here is CASRASLSGSSYNEQFF. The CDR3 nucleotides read TGTGCCAGCAGGGCAAGCCTTAGCGGTAGCTCCTACAATGAGCAGTTCTTC.

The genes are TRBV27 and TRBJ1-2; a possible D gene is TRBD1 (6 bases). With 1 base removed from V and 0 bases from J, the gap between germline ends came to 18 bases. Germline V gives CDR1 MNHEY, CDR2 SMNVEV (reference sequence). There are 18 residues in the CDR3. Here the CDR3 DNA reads TGTGCCAGCAGTTTATGGGGGCAGGGCATCCAAGCTAACTATGGCTACACCTTC. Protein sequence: CASSLWGQGIQANYGYTF.